These 23 T cell receptor delta chains originate from one sample sequenced in a study of gamma-delta chains in newborns, infants, children. TCRdb re-processed the reads using CATT. The sample yields 2,500 to 3,500 delta-chain clones, roughly 48% seen once. Specimen: blood. Receptors were obtained from a child who received the measles vaccine.

A note on this clone: A much more abundant neighbour one base away suggests this may be a read error. The chain uses TRDV1 and TRDJ1; D possibly corresponds to TRDD2 (5 bases). Germline V gives CDR1 TSWWSYY, CDR2 QGS. The CDR3 runs to 14 residues. The CDR3 reads CALVPTFLADKPIF. The CDR3 DNA follows: TGTGCTCTTGTGCCGACGTTCCTCGCTGATAAACCCATCTTT.

This clone was detected only once. CDR3: CALGELSLPPSYWGIRGELKPSTDKLIF. The CDR3, as DNA: TGTGCTCTTGGGGAACTATCCCTACCCCCCTCGTACTGGGGGATACGAGGAGAACTAAAACCCTCAACCGATAAACTCATCTTT. V gene TRDV1 combines with J gene TRDJ1, with 13 positions matching TRDD3. V lost 0 bases, J lost 2 bases, and 36 bases stayed unmatched. CDR1 and CDR2 (germline): TSWWSYY, QGS. CDR3 length: 28 residues.

In regard to this clone: It may be a read error: a sequence one base away is much more abundant. The chain couples TRDV2 to TRDJ1, with 8 bases aligning to TRDD3. Trimming cost V 3 bases and J 1 base; bases outside gene matches: 15. This CDR3 comprises 18 residues. The germline gives CDR1 GEAIGNYY, CDR2 EKD. CDR3 DNA sequence: TGTGCCTGTGACCCACTTACTGGGGGTCCGCTGAGCACCGATAAACTCATCTTT. Translating gives CACDPLTGGPLSTDKLIF.

A note on this clone: A much larger clone sits a single nucleotide away, making a read error possible. V usage is TRDV1 and J usage is TRDJ1, with D unresolved. There are 16 residues in the CDR3. CDR1 is TSWWSYY, CDR2 QGS, per germline. The DNA for the CDR3 is TGTGCTCTTGGGGTACCCATTGACTACGACACCGATGAACTCATCTTT. As protein: CALGVPIDYDTDELIF.

V usage is TRDV3 and J usage is TRDJ1, with D maybe TRDD3 (6 bases). CDR3 length equals 16 residues. V shed 5 bases and J shed 0 bases, with 22 bases lying between them. CDR1 is TVYSNPD and CDR2 is GDNSRS in the germline V gene (reference sequence). The CDR3 DNA is TGTGCCGTTCGTACCGACTGGGTTCAGTACACCGATAAACTCATCTTT. Translation gives CAVRTDWVQYTDKLIF.

The table lists this clone with a count of one. Just one base apart from a much larger clone, this may be a read error. The rearrangement links TRDV1 to TRDJ3; 7 bases are a match to TRDD3. This CDR3 has 23 amino acids. Germline V CDR1 and CDR2: TSWWSYY, QGS. CDR3 sequence (DNA): TGTGCTCTTGGAGAACATAGGGATTCCTGTTGGGGGACGAGCTCCTGGGACACCCGACAGATGTTTTTC. Translating it yields CALGEHRDSCWGTSSWDTRQMFF.

In its sample, this clone is medium-sized. The chain couples TRDV1 to TRDJ1; unclear D gene. This CDR3 region has 17 residues. Trimming took 11 bases from V and 6 from J, leaving 31 bases between them. Germline loops: CDR1 TSWWSYY, CDR2 QGS. CDR3 sequence: CAYIQEDYARTHHKLIF. The DNA of the CDR3 is TGTGCTTACATTCAAGAGGACTACGCTCGTACTCATCATAAACTCATCTTT.

Concerning this clone itself: A much more abundant neighbour one base away suggests this may be a read error. The J gene is TRDJ1, the V gene TRDV2; D is possibly TRDD3 (5 bases). This CDR3 has 22 residues. The germline V gene has CDR1 GEAIGNYY and CDR2 EKD. Trimming took 2 bases from V and 6 from J, leaving 39 bases between them. The CDR3 DNA reads TGTGCCTGTGACAGCCTATTCGCTGCCCCCTGGGACCCCAGTTCCGCCTCCCATAAACTCATCTTT. Translation: CACDSLFAAPWDPSSASHKLIF.

The CDR3 sequence is CALGELTPAFSLLGDPYTDKLIF. The DNA for the CDR3 is TGTGCTCTTGGGGAACTCACCCCGGCCTTCTCGCTCTTGGGGGACCCGTACACCGATAAACTCATCTTT. The chain combines TRDV1 with TRDJ1, with 7 bases identical to TRDD3. CDR1 and CDR2 from the germline V gene are TSWWSYY and QGS. The ends lost 0 bases at V and 0 bases at J; junction bases unmatched: 25. This CDR3 region has 23 residues.

There is no V gene call, and the J gene is TRDJ2; the table names TRDD3, a call not compared with the DNA. This CDR3 is built from 22 residues. CDR3 amino acids: CATVLGDTKGAALGILTAQLFF. The CDR3 region has the DNA TGTGCCACGGTACTGGGGGATACAAAAGGTGCCGCGCTGGGTATTTTGACAGCACAACTCTTCTTT.

Concerning this clone: A much larger clone lies one base from this, so it may be a read error. The genes are TRDV2 and TRDJ1, with 13 bases matching TRDD3. CDR3 length: 18 amino acids. The germline CDR1 and CDR2 sequences are GEAIGNYY and EKD. The CDR3 here is CACGTVVLGDTYSDKLIF. In DNA form, the CDR3 reads TGTGCCTGTGGCACCGTGGTACTGGGGGATACGTATAGCGATAAACTCATCTTT.

As to this clone: It may be a read error: a sequence one base away is much more abundant. In nucleotides, the CDR3 is TGTGCTCTTGGGGAAATTCTCGGTGGAGAATTTGCCACCCTATACTGGGAGACCTTATCTCAACTCCGGTACACCGATAAACTCATCTTT. Its protein is CALGEILGGEFATLYWETLSQLRYTDKLIF. The chain is built from TRDV1 and TRDJ1, with D possibly being TRDD3 (6 bases). Germline CDR1 reads TSWWSYY; CDR2 reads QGS. The V and J ends lost 2 bases and 0 bases respectively, with 55 bases between them. The CDR3 consists of 30 residues.

Notes on this clone: A much bigger clone sits one base away, suggesting this may be a read error. This same CDR3 is encoded by further DNA sequences in the sample. The V and J genes are TRDV1 and TRDJ1, with 13 bases matching TRDD3. Germline CDR1 reads TSWWSYY; CDR2 reads QGS. The length of the CDR3 is 25 residues. CDR3 sequence reads: CALGELKPYSYWGIRAIHYTDKLIF. CDR3 coding DNA: TGCGCTCTTGGGGAATTGAAACCTTACTCTTACTGGGGGATACGCGCAATCCATTACACCGATAAACTCATCTTT.

A note on this clone: A far larger clone is off by one base, so a read error is likely. This chain connects TRDV3 to TRDJ1, with 8 nucleotides matching TRDD3. V was clipped by 4 bases and J by 0 bases; unmatched bases: 13. Germline V gives CDR1 TVYSNPD, CDR2 GDNSRS (reference sequence). The CDR3 totals 16 residues. Here the CDR3 reads CASVYWGLPYTDKLIF. Here the CDR3 DNA reads TGTGCCTCTGTGTACTGGGGGTTACCGTACACCGATAAACTCATCTTT.

With respect to this clone: This sequence may be a read error, since a much larger clone differs from it by one base. The rearrangement uses TRAV29/DV5 and TRDJ1, with TRDD3 identical over 11 bases. V lost 0 bases, J lost 2 bases, and 30 bases stayed unmatched. The CDR3 length is 24 residues. Germline V gives CDR1 NSMFDY, CDR2 ISSIKDK. CDR3 DNA sequence: TGTGCAGCAAGCGCCAGGGTCGGACCTACCTTGGGGGATACGCCCTCCCGGGAGACCGATAAACTCATCTTT. This codes for CAASARVGPTLGDTPSRETDKLIF. The full variable domain, in which reference TRAV29/DV5 and TRDJ1 provide the parts outside the CDR3, is DQQVKQNSPSLSVQEGRISILNCDYTNSMFDYFLWYKKYPAEGPTFLISISSIKDKNEDGRFTVFLNKSAKHLSLHIVPSQPGDSAVYFCAASARVGPTLGDTPSRETDKLIFGKGTRVTVEP.

In this sample, this clone turned up a few times. This sequence joins TRDV2 and TRDJ2, with D perhaps TRDD3 (6 bases). Germline V gene lookup returns CDR1 GEAIGNYY and CDR2 EKD. Trimming stripped 0 bases from V and 0 bases from J, with 10 bases between. CDR3 length equals 16 residues. As DNA, the CDR3 is TGTGCCTGTGACACCGTGGGGGGCCCTTTGACAGCACAACTCTTCTTT. Translated: CACDTVGGPLTAQLFF.

Remarks on this clone: A clone one base away is much larger, so this may be a read error. Other DNA sequences from this sample encode an identical CDR3 as well. The genes are TRDV1 and TRDJ1; 10 bases agree with TRDD3. With 3 bases clipped from V and 2 bases from J, the junction kept 12 bases outside the gene matches. The CDR3 is 18 amino acids. Germline V gene sequence: CDR1 TSWWSYY, CDR2 QGS. CDR3 in DNA: TGTGCTCTTGGGGAGCTTCCCGGGGACTGGGGGATTACCGATAAACTCATCTTT. Its protein is CALGELPGDWGITDKLIF.

V usage is TRDV2 and J usage is TRDJ1, with 13 bases aligning to TRDD3. The V and J ends lost 3 bases and 1 base, in that order; junction bases with no gene match: 10. In germline, CDR1 is GEAIGNYY, CDR2 EKD. The CDR3 spans 18 residues. The chain's CDR3 is CACDPLLGDTRVTDKLIF. For the CDR3, the DNA is TGTGCCTGTGACCCCTTACTGGGGGATACGCGGGTCACCGATAAACTCATCTTT.

The CDR3 spells CALGEGRRFLRTLIF. In DNA form, the CDR3 reads TGTGCTCTTGGGGAAGGCCGAAGGTTCCTACGAACACTCATCTTT. The chain is built from TRDV1 and TRDJ1; 7 nucleotides align to TRDD2. The V segment lost 2 bases and the J segment 10 bases; nucleotides outside the gene matches: 13. The CDR3 consists of 15 residues. Germline V gene lookup returns CDR1 TSWWSYY and CDR2 QGS.

Only a few counts were recorded for this clone. V and J are TRDV1 and TRDJ1; 12 bases fit TRDD3. The germline V gene encodes CDR1 TSWWSYY and CDR2 QGS. V was clipped by 4 bases and J by 5 bases; unmatched bases: 26. The CDR3 sequence is 22 residues long. CDR3 DNA: TGTGCTCTTGGGGGCTCTCCCGGGCCGCCACTGGGGGATACAGGGGAATGGGATAAACTCATCTTT. Translating gives CALGGSPGPPLGDTGEWDKLIF.

Remarks on this clone: With a much larger clone just one base away, this may be a read error. The same CDR3 can be traced to other DNA sequences in this sample. The chain uses TRDV1 and TRDJ2, with 7 bases lining up with TRDD3. Germline CDR1 TSWWSYY, CDR2 QGS. There are 16 residues in the CDR3. CDR3 in amino acids: CALGEEEKDTGAQLFF. The CDR3 DNA reads TGTGCCCTTGGGGAAGAAGAAAAGGATACGGGAGCACAACTCTTCTTT.

A remark on this clone: With a much larger clone just one base away, this may be a read error. Other DNA sequences within the sample encode an identical CDR3. The chain carries TRDV3 and TRDJ1; the match to TRDD3 covers 12 bases. This CDR3 has 23 amino acids. The germline V gene encodes CDR1 TVYSNPD and CDR2 GDNSRS (reference sequence). CDR3 sequence (DNA): TGTGCCTTTATAAGTCCTACCCATTTGCTGGGGGATACGCCGATCCGGTACACCGATAAACTCATCTTC. Amino acids: CAFISPTHLLGDTPIRYTDKLIF.

This clone turned up a few times. A single base is all that separates this from a far larger clone, so a read error is likely. The chain uses TRDV3 and TRDJ1, with D possibly matching TRDD3 (6 bases). CDR1 and CDR2 from the germline V gene are TVYSNPD and GDNSRS (reference sequence). CDR3 length: 17 residues. Between the trimmed V and J ends, which lost 4 bases and 2 bases, there was a span of 26 bases. The CDR3 DNA reads as TGTGCCTCCCTATTCGGGTACCGGGGATCCCAGACCGATAAACTCATCTTT. It encodes CASLFGYRGSQTDKLIF.